The entry that follows covers one TCR beta chain sequence. Its antigen is currently unknown. The record originates from a study of T cells in Graves' hyperthyroidism and ophthalmopathy. Study background: Peripheral blood specimens were obtained at initial diagnosis, prior to any treatment. Study-level findings and limits: The majority of expanded thyroid clonotypes above 0.001 also appeared in blood.

Deletions cut 7 bases from V and 2 bases from J, with 7 bases between. In germline, CDR1 is SGDLS, CDR2 YYNGEE. This CDR3 region has 13 residues. Clinical symptoms, serum thyroxine and TRAb, thyroid ultrasound and orbital computed tomography were used for the diagnoses. From more than 8 ml of fresh peripheral blood, PBMCs were isolated. There were TCR beta CDR3 regions amplified from RNA transcripts. Carried out on the TCR CDR3, a first-round RT-PCR used the HTBI primer set. TCRdb re-called the multiplex PCR reads through MiXCR, storing one row per CDR3 protein. The sample yields under 350,000 distinct CDR3 sequences, 12% to 15% seen once.

The receptor comes from a woman aged 40 to 50 with Graves' ophthalmopathy. The V and J genes are TRBV9 and TRBJ2-6; D remains ambiguous. The sample consisted of blood. The DNA of the CDR3 is TGTGCCAGCGGACCCGCTGGGGCCAACGTCCTGACTTTC. This sequence encodes CASGPAGANVLTF.